A single sample gave rise to the 10 T cell receptor beta chains below, sequenced in a study of T cells in Graves' hyperthyroidism and ophthalmopathy. RNA transcripts served as the template for amplifying TCR beta CDR3 regions. Using the HTBI primer set, a first-round RT-PCR was run on the TCR CDR3. One entry per CDR3 protein results from TCRdb running MiXCR on the multiplex PCR reads. This table holds hundreds of thousands of distinct CDR3 sequences, 35% to 55% found once. The sequenced sample consisted of peripheral blood or thyroid tissue (not recorded which). The receptors come from a woman aged 18-35 years with Graves' hyperthyroidism.

The table lists this clonotype with a few counts. The rearrangement uses TRBV2 and TRBJ2-5, with D unclear. The CDR3 consists of 14 residues. The V gene's germline CDR1 is SNHLY and CDR2 FYNNEI. V was shortened by 8 bases and J by 0 bases, with 13 bases between the two germline ends. The CDR3 is CASATNRYQETQYF. The CDR3 DNA is TGTGCCAGCGCAACCAACAGATACCAAGAGACCCAGTACTTC.

The chain couples TRBV27 to TRBJ2-5, with D possibly TRBD2 on 5 matching bases. The CDR3 is made up of 13 amino acids. The ends were cut back, 7 bases at V and 6 bases at J, with 15 bases in the middle. Germline values: CDR1 MNHEY, CDR2 SMNVEV (reference sequence). The CDR3, as DNA: TGTGCCAGCAAATTTTCGGGGAGCAAGACCCAGTACTTC. It codes for CASKFSGSKTQYF.

The chain has TRBV25-1 and TRBJ1-2; TRBD1 matches 7 bases. The germline gives CDR1 MGHDK, CDR2 SYGVNS. J was trimmed by 4 bases and V by 7 bases; bases with no gene match: 9. The CDR3 has 14 amino acids. This CDR3 is CASTHRGRGYGYTF. In nucleotides, the CDR3 is TGTGCCAGCACCCACAGGGGTAGGGGCTATGGCTACACCTTC.

A note on this clonotype: The junction does not match germline at one end; this may be a read error. The chain has TRBV10-3 and TRBJ1-4, with D possibly matching TRBD1 (5 bases). There are 14 residues in the CDR3. Germline V gene lookup returns CDR1 ENHRY and CDR2 SYGVKD. CDR3 DNA: TGTGCCAGCAGTTACTCCGGGGCTGGTGAAAAACTGTTTTTT. It translates to CASSYSGAGEKLFF.

This clonotype was seen at least ten times. The chain couples TRBV7-9 to TRBJ2-5, with 9 bases fitting TRBD1. Germline V lookup: CDR1 SEHNR, CDR2 FQNEAQ (reference sequence). The CDR3 has 14 residues. The J segment lost 5 bases and the V segment lost 5 bases, leaving 6 bases of the junction unmatched. This chain's CDR3 is CASSPTGTGETQYF. In DNA form, the CDR3 reads TGTGCCAGCAGCCCCACCGGGACAGGGGAGACCCAGTACTTC.

The rearrangement links TRBV7-4 to TRBJ1-1, with a weak D call TRBD1 (5 bases). V was pared by 7 bases and J by 5 bases, with 20 bases between. The CDR3 consists of 15 residues. Germline V gene sequence: CDR1 SGHVT, CDR2 SQSDAQ. As DNA, the CDR3 is TGTGCCAGCAAACGGGGGAAGGAGAGAAAGACTGAAGCTTTCTTT. This sequence encodes CASKRGKERKTEAFF.

With respect to this clonotype: It may be a read error: a sequence one base away is much more abundant. Given the absence of the conserved phenylalanine or tryptophan at the CDR3 end, a read error is likely. The chain employs TRBV2 and TRBJ1-2, with TRBD1 as a possible D gene (5 bases). V was cut by 6 bases and J by 8 bases, with 10 bases left in between. This CDR3 spans 11 amino acids. Germline loops: CDR1 SNHLY, CDR2 FYNNEI. This CDR3 reads CASRTGSGYTS. The CDR3 DNA sequence: TGTGCCAGCAGAACAGGATCCGGCTACACCTCC.

This clonotype came up many times. The J gene is TRBJ1-6, the V gene TRBV4-1, with D hard to call. V lost 0 bases to trimming and J lost 13 bases, with 10 bases between them. CDR1 is MGHRA and CDR2 is YSYEKL in the germline V gene. This CDR3 has 13 amino acids. DNA of the CDR3: TGCGCCAGCAGCCAAGATACCGATCCCCCCCTCCACTTT. Translated: CASSQDTDPPLHF.

The rearrangement uses TRBV7-8 and TRBJ1-3; TRBD1 agrees at 7 bases. Germline V lookup: CDR1 SGHVS, CDR2 FQNEAQ. CDR3 length equals 16 residues. V dropped 5 bases and J dropped 1; count of bases not matched to a gene: 8. Written as DNA, the CDR3 is TGTGCCAGCAGCGCCTACAGGGGCTTTTCTGGAAACACCATATATTTT. As protein: CASSAYRGFSGNTIYF. Filled out from reference TRBV7-8 and TRBJ1-3, the complete variable domain reads GAGVSQSPRYKVAKRGQDVALRCDPISGHVSLFWYQQALGQGPEFLTYFQNEAQLDKSGLPSDRFFAERPEGSVSTLKIQRTQQEDSAVYLCASSAYRGFSGNTIYFGEGSWLTVV.

This clonotype occurred many times. V and J are TRBV24-1 and TRBJ1-3, with no clear D. V lost 3 bases and J 5 bases, leaving 7 bases between the germline ends. Germline values: CDR1 KGHDR, CDR2 SFDVKD. The CDR3 runs to 13 residues. In nucleotides, the CDR3 is TGTGCCACCAGTGATGCGGGTCGAAACACCATATATTTT. Amino acids: CATSDAGRNTIYF.